One TCR beta chain is described in this entry. Its antigen is not known. This sample stems from a study of CD8 T cells in Susac syndrome. Study-wide background: Within the sequenced group of Susac syndrome patients, five or six showed active disease and about eight were in remission.

TCR beta sequencing was performed on blood CD8+ and CD4+ T cells. A quantity of about 0.5 to 1 ug RNA underwent reverse transcription using random hexamers. From the immunoSEQ multiplex PCR reads, TCRdb called clonotypes with MiXCR, one entry per CDR3 protein. The table shows some 250,000 distinct CDR3 sequences, with about 95% occurring only once. CDR1 is MNHNY and CDR2 is SVGAGI in the germline V gene (reference sequence). V was cut by 7 bases and J by 7 bases, with 11 bases left in between. The CDR3 is 12 residues long. The study, taken as a whole, reports: The study conceded that relatively few individuals underwent its TCR sequencing and HLA analysis. None of the CD4+ T cell repertoires in Susac syndrome showed clonal expansion.

This clonotype originated in a human donor with Susac syndrome. This chain connects TRBV6-6 to TRBJ2-1; D gene unclear. The sample was CD4+ T cells from PBMCs. The DNA of the CDR3 is TGTGCCAGCACCGTTTCCCGGAATGAGCAGTTCTTC. Translation gives CASTVSRNEQFF.